What follows are 11 T cell receptor beta chains derived from one specimen sequenced in a study of B cell selection in AIRE deficiency. TCRdb's table, derived via immunoSEQ multiplex PCR, lists solely in-frame clones and lacks some. The data show about 21,000 clones, 94% seen once. The regulatory T cell sort gate was CD4+CD25hiCD127low/negative. The sample was Tregs sorted from PBMCs. All receptors come from a human donor with AIRE deficiency.

In this sample, this clone turned up once. This sequence joins TRBV6-1 and TRBJ2-4, with 10 bases aligning to TRBD1. Per germline, CDR1 MNHNS and CDR2 SASEGT. J gave up 4 bases and V 4 bases, and 4 bases lay outside the gene matches. The CDR3 runs 15 residues. The CDR3 sequence is CASSASGQGKNIQYF. In DNA, the CDR3 is TGTGCCAGCAGTGCCTCGGGACAGGGGAAAAACATTCAGTACTTC.

This clone is medium-sized (0.01 to 0.1%). One junction end does not reproduce the germline sequence, and a read error may be involved. The chain combines TRBV6-5 with TRBJ2-7; D is undetermined. Germline V gives CDR1 MNHEY, CDR2 SVGAGI. This CDR3 region has 12 residues. Here the CDR3 DNA reads TGTGCCAGCAGTTCCCTCTGGGGTAACAACGTATTC. Translation: CASSSLWGNNVF.

J is TRBJ1-4 and V is TRBV27; no firm D call. The CDR3 totals 16 residues. V lost 6 bases to trimming and J lost 2 bases, with 16 bases between them. Germline V gives CDR1 MNHEY, CDR2 SMNVEV (reference sequence). The CDR3 coding sequence is TGTGCCAGCAGGTCTGGATTGCCAAGGACTAATGAAAAACTGTTTTTT. This codes for CASRSGLPRTNEKLFF.

The count of this clone is one. J is TRBJ1-4 and V is TRBV5-1; D is perhaps TRBD1 (5 bases). CDR1 SGHRS and CDR2 YFSETQ come from the germline V gene. V was cut by 1 base and J by 12 bases, with 16 bases left in between. CDR3 length: 14 amino acids. In nucleotides, the CDR3 is TGCGCCAGCAGCTTGTACAGAGGGACTAAGGAACTGTTTTTT. Translated: CASSLYRGTKELFF.

This rearrangement joins TRBV6-1 to TRBJ2-3; the D gene could be TRBD1 or TRBD2 (5 bases each). Trimming shortened V by 5 bases and J by 0 bases, and 12 bases separated the two germline ends. The CDR3 runs to 15 residues. CDR1 MNHNS and CDR2 SASEGT come from the germline V gene. Here the CDR3 reads CASSKGTPSTDTQYF. CDR3 coding DNA: TGTGCCAGCAGTAAGGGGACCCCTAGCACAGATACGCAGTATTTT.

This clone was recorded a few times. The chain links TRBV5-4 to TRBJ2-2; maybe TRBD2 (5 bases). The CDR3 is 17 amino acids. Trimming removed 4 bases at V and 7 bases at J, with 23 bases between. Germline CDR1 is SGHNT and CDR2 is YYREEE (reference sequence). CDR3 nucleotide sequence: TGTGCCAGCAGCCAGGTTTTACTAGGACGATACCGCGGGGAGCTGTTTTTT. This gives the protein CASSQVLLGRYRGELFF.

The chain is built from TRBV7-2 and TRBJ2-7; D remains unclear. Trimming stripped 1 base from V and 3 bases from J, with 7 bases between. CDR1 and CDR2 (germline): SGHTA, FQGNSA. This CDR3 comprises 13 residues. CDR3 in DNA: TGTGCCAGCAGCTTAGGGCCGCTCTACGAGCAGTACTTC. It encodes CASSLGPLYEQYF.

The rearrangement uses TRBV29-1 and TRBJ1-2; TRBD1 matches at 10 bases. The V gene's germline CDR1 is SQVTM and CDR2 ANQGSEA. The length of the CDR3 is 14 residues. V was clipped by 3 bases and J by 8 bases; unmatched bases: 9. The CDR3 DNA reads TGCAGCGTTGACCCGACAGGGGGCGGTCTCGGCTACACCTTC. Amino acids: CSVDPTGGGLGYTF.

This sequence joins TRBV6-5 and TRBJ2-1, with a tentative D call TRBD2 (6 bases). There are 15 residues in the CDR3. The germline V gene has CDR1 MNHEY and CDR2 SVGAGI. The V end was cut by 6 bases, the J end by 5 bases, with 17 bases between. DNA for the CDR3: TGTGCCAGCAGGATACGGCGGGACGGGAACAATGAGCAGTTCTTC. Residues: CASRIRRDGNNEQFF.

The chain uses TRBV19 and TRBJ2-7; 8 bases map to TRBD1. V lost 6 bases to trimming and J lost 2 bases; unmatched junction nucleotides: 6. The CDR3 extends over 14 amino acids. Germline-derived CDR1 and CDR2 are LNHDA and SQIVND (reference sequence). The CDR3 region is CASSPGTGAYEQYF. CDR3 nucleotide sequence: TGTGCCAGTAGCCCGGGGACAGGCGCCTACGAGCAGTACTTC.

This clone was counted a single time. This chain connects TRBV6-4 to TRBJ2-4, with D tentatively TRBD2 (6 bases). Deletions cut 6 bases from V and 6 bases from J, with 24 bases between. The CDR3 extends over 17 amino acids. CDR1 MRHNA and CDR2 SNTAGT come from the germline V gene. The CDR3 DNA reads TGTGCCAGCAGCCGAGACGGAGCGGGCGGGACTGGAAACATTCAGTACTTC. Amino acids: CASSRDGAGGTGNIQYF.